This T cell receptor (beta chain) was found in a study of identical twins. Each donor (without exception) was a healthy Caucasian. Unique molecular identifiers were present on the cDNA, and a universal primer site came from template switching. MiXCR was run by TCRdb on the 5' RACE reads, yielding one entry per CDR3 protein. The sample includes 230,000 or so distinct CDR3 sequences, about 8% of them seen just once. Germline-derived CDR1 and CDR2 are SGDLS and YYNGEE. V was shortened by 4 bases and J by 3 bases, with 23 bases between the two germline ends. The CDR3 runs to 17 residues. These same data were also listed under a study on yellow fever vaccine responses in identical twins.

The rearrangement joins TRBV9 to TRBJ2-7, with D perhaps assigned TRBD1 or TRBD2 (5 bases each). The material sequenced was CD8+ T cells sorted from blood. The TCR was taken from a woman aged 18-29 years in good health. DNA of the CDR3: TGTGCCAGCAGCCCGCCCCCGACCGGGACCGTGAACTACGAGCAGTACTTC. It yields the protein CASSPPPTGTVNYEQYF.